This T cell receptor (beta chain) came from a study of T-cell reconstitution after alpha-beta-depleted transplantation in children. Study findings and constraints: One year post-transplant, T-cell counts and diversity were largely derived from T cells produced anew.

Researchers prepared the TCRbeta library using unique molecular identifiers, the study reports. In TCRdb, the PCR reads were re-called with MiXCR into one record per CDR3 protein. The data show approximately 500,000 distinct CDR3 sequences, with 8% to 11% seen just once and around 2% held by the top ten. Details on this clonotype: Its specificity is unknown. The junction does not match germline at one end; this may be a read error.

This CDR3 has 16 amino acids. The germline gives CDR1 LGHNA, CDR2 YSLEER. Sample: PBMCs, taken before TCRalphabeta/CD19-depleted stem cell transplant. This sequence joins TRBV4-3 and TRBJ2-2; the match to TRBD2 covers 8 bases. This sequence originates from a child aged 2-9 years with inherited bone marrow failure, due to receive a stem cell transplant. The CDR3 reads CAGSQRGRTNTGELFF. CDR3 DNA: TGCGCCGGCAGCCAGCGCGGGAGGACGAACACCGGGGAGCTGTTTTTT.